This record concerns one T cell receptor beta chain sequence. Its antigen is unknown. This same CDR3 is encoded by further DNA sequences in the sample. This specimen belongs to a study of T cell responses to AZD1222 COVID-19 vaccine. Study conclusions and caveats: Donors were mostly white British, more females; clonal diversity possibly underestimated. Once two AZD1222 doses were given, Spike-specific TCR breadth and depth went up.

Data came from immunoSEQ multiplex PCR; TCRdb stores just in-frame clones and leaves some out. The sample lists 75,000 to 100,000 clones, roughly 88% occurring once. Germline values: CDR1 SGDLS, CDR2 YYNGEE. The ends lost 2 bases at V and 0 bases at J; junction bases unmatched: 1. The CDR3 consists of 14 residues. This specimen was peripheral blood, taken on day 0 of AZD1222 vaccination. J is TRBJ2-5 and V is TRBV9; TRBD2 aligns across 7 bases. The clonotype originates from an adult in good health. The DNA of the CDR3 is TGTGCCAGCAGCGTCGGGGGGTACCAAGAGACCCAGTACTTC. Translating it yields CASSVGGYQETQYF.